The source of this TCR beta chain is a study of blood T cell repertoires in COVID-19. This clone was seen a single time. Assay: immunoSEQ multiplex PCR; the TCRdb copy retains only in-frame clones and omits some. The table lists about 98,000 clones, roughly nine tenths of them singletons, with about a tenth in the top ten. CDR1 is MNHEY and CDR2 is SMNVEV in the germline V gene (reference sequence). V trimming: 8 bases; J trimming: 1 base; junction bases outside the gene matches: 8. The CDR3 length is 14 residues. This receptor was identified in a man between 50 and 59 years old with acute or convalescent COVID-19. The rearrangement joins TRBV27 to TRBJ2-7, with 7 bases matching TRBD2. The sample was peripheral blood. The CDR3: CASGGVSRSYEQYF. The DNA of the CDR3 is TGTGCCAGCGGGGGGGTTTCCCGGTCCTACGAGCAGTACTTC.